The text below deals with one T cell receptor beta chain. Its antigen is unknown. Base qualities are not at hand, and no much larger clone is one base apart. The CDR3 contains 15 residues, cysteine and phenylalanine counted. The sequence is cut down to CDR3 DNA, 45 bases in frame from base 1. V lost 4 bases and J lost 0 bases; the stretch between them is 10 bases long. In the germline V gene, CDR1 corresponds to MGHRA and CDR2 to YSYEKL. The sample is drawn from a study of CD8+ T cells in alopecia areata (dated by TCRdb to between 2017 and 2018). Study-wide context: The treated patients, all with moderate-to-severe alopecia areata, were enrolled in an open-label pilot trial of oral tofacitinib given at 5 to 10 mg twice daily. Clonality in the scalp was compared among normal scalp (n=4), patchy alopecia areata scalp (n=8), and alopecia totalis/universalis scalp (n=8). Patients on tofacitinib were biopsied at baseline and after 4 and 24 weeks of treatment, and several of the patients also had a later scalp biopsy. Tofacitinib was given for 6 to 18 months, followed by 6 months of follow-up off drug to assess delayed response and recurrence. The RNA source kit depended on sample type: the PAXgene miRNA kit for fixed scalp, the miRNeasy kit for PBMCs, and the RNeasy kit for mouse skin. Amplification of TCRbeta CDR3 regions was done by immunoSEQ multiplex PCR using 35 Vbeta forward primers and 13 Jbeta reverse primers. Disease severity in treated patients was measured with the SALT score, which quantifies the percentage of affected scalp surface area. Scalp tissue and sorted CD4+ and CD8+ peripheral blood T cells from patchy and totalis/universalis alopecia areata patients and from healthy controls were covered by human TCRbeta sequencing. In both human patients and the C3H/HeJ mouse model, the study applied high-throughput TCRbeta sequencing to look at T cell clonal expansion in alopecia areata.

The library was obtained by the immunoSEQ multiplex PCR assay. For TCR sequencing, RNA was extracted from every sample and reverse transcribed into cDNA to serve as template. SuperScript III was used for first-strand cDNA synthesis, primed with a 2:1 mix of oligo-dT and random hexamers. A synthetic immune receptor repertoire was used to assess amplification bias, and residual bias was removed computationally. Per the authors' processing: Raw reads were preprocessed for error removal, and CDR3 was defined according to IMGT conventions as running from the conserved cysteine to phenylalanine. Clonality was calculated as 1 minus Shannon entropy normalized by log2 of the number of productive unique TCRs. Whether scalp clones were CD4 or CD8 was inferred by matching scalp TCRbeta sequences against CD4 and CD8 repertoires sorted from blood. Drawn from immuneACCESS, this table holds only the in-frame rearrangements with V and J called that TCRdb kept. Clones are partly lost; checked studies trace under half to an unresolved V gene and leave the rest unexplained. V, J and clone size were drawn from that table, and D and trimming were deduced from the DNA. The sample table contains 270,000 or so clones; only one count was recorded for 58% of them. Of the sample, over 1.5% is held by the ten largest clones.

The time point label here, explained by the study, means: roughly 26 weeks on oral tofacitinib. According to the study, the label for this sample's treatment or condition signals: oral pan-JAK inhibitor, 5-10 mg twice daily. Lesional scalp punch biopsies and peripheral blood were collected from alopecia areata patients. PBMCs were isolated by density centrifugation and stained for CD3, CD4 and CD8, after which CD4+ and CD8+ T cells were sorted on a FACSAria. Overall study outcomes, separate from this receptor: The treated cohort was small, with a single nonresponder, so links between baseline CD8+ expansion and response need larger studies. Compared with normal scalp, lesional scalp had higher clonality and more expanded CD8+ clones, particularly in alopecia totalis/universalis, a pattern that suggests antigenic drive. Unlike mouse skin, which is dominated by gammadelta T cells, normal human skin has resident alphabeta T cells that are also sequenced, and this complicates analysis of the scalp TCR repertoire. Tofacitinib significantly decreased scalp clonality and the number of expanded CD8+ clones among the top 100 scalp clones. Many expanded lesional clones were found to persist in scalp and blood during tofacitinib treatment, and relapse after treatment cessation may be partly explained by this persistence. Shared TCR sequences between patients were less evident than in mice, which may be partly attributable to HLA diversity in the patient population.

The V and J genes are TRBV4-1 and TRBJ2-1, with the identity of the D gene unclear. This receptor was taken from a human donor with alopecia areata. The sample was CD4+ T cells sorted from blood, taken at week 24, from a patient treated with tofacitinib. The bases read TGCGCCAGCAGCCCAACTGTAAGCTCCTACAATGAGCAGTTCTTC. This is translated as CASSPTVSSYNEQFF.